The rows below give T cell receptor beta chains drawn from one sample of a study of blood T cell repertoires in COVID-19. Libraries were prepared by immunoSEQ multiplex PCR; TCRdb keeps only in-frame clonotypes and omits some of them. The table shows hundreds of thousands of clones, with approximately 80% occurring only once. Sequencing input: peripheral blood. Every receptor here comes from a woman between 45 and 60 years old with acute or convalescent COVID-19. The CDR3 runs from the conserved cysteine through the conserved F or W. The order of the fields is D gene, V gene, CDR3 length, J gene, CDR3 DNA, CDR3 protein. A D gene is named only where the DNA matches it firmly.

.,TRBV6-5,13,TRBJ1-5,TGTGCCAGCAGTCCAGGGAAAAATCAGCCCCAGCATTTT,CASSPGKNQPQHF
.,TRBV5-1,14,TRBJ2-1,TGCGCCAGCAGCTTGGAGGCAGTAGCCAATGAGCAGTTCTTC,CASSLEAVANEQFF
.,TRBV29-1,13,TRBJ2-1,TGCAGCGTTGCAAGCCAGGGGGGCCATGAGCAGTTCTTC,CSVASQGGHEQFF
.,TRBV5-4,14,TRBJ2-5,TGTGCCAGCAGCCCATGGCAGGGCCAAGAGACCCAGTACTTC,CASSPWQGQETQYF
.,TRBV15,12,TRBJ1-2,TGTGCCACCAGTCAAGCGTACTATGGCTACACCTTC,CATSQAYYGYTF
TRBD2,TRBV28,17,TRBJ2-5,TGTGCCAGCAGTTTAACCGGGACTAGCGGGAGAGGGGAGACCCAGTACTTC,CASSLTGTSGRGETQYF
.,TRBV28,13,TRBJ2-1,TGTGCCAGCAGTAAAGGGACTTACAATGAGCAGTTCTTC,CASSKGTYNEQFF
.,TRBV6-2/TRBV6-3,16,TRBJ1-6,TGTGCCAGCAGTCGGACCGGGGCGGGCGGGGGTTCACCCCTCCACTTT,CASSRTGAGGGSPLHF
.,TRBV12-3/TRBV12-4,13,TRBJ1-4,TGTGCCAGCAGTGTCTCGGGGGTAGAAAAACTGTTTTTT,CASSVSGVEKLFF
TRBD1,TRBV7-3,14,TRBJ2-2,TGTGCCAGCAGCCGGGACAGGGGGACCGGGGAGCTGTTTTTT,CASSRDRGTGELFF
.,TRBV18,16,TRBJ2-1,TGTGCCAGCTCACCACCGCCCAGTGGAGTACGGGGGTCGGAGTTCTTC,CASSPPPSGVRGSEFF
TRBD2,TRBV24-1,18,TRBJ2-3,TGTGCCACCAGTGATTCTCAAGGACTAGCGGGGGGGCAGGATACGCAGTATTTT,CATSDSQGLAGGQDTQYF
.,TRBV6-1,15,TRBJ2-7,TGTGCCAGCAGTGACAGACGGAGGAGCTCCTACGAGCAGTACTTC,CASSDRRRSSYEQYF
.,TRBV24-1,17,TRBJ2-1,TGTGCCACCAGTGATCCTACTGACAGGACTGTCTACAATGAGCAGTTCTTC,CATSDPTDRTVYNEQFF
.,TRBV6-6,14,TRBJ1-2,TGTGCCAGCAGTTTCCCCACCCCAGGGGTTGGCTACACCTTC,CASSFPTPGVGYTF